The clone carrying this T cell receptor beta chain was counted only a few times. Antigen specificity is unknown. Sorting produced populations that all topped 98% purity. The junction had 5 bases not matched to a gene; V was cut back by 1 base and J by 2 bases. Germline assignment: CDR1 SQVTM and CDR2 ANQGSEA. This CDR3 region has 14 residues. The sample comes from a study of beta chain features in type 1 diabetes. Looking at the study overall: All samples combined gave about 100 million sorted cells for examination. General study points: TCRB CDR3s were moderately but significantly shorter in Type 1 diabetes patients in all four CD4+ subsets. Sampled from patients, naive, central memory and Treg TCRB repertoires appeared more similar than those sampled from healthy donors. Cells with high TCR expression could be over-represented when cDNA is sequenced.

The authors reverse transcribed all of the isolated RNA, so sequencing captured expressed TCRB transcripts. Assay: immunoSEQ multiplex PCR; the TCRdb copy retains only in-frame clones and omits some. This repertoire shows 200,000 to 250,000 clones, roughly 17% found once; its top ten account for approximately 0.087%. The specimen was naive CD4+ T cells from blood. This TCR came from a man aged 25-45 years with type 1 diabetes. This chain uses TRBV29-1 with TRBJ2-7; 7 bases agree with TRBD2. The CDR3 DNA reads TGCAGCGTTGAAGGAGGGAGGGAACCCTACGAGCAGTACTTC. Protein: CSVEGGREPYEQYF.